This T cell receptor beta chain originates from a study of cytomegalovirus exposure and HLA in healthy donors. Study-level information: Drawn from HLA-typed donors, roughly 87 million unique TCRs were held in an early data release. Study-wide results and caveats: Further analysis was carried out later, and it showed several of the most significant clusters appearing linked to common viral pathogens. Highly shared variants forming one cluster were likely a sequencing artifact. Apart from CMV serostatus, no immune exposure information was available.

Both 60 Vbeta primers and 13 Jbeta primers went into the PCR. Sequenced by immunoSEQ multiplex PCR; TCRdb stores in-frame clones only, minus some. This table has 200,000 or so clones, 75% to 90% appearing once. A remark on this clone: Its matching antigen is unknown.

The CDR3 has 15 residues. The germline gives CDR1 MGHRA, CDR2 YSYEKL. Germline trimming cut 5 bases from V and 0 bases from J; bases unmatched to any gene: 3. The rearrangement links TRBV4-1 to TRBJ2-3, with 9 bases fitting TRBD1. This receptor was obtained from a boy between 2 and 10 years old in good health and CMV-seronegative. The specimen sequenced was PBMCs. The chain's CDR3 is CASSWTGESTDTQYF. The CDR3 DNA is TGCGCCAGCAGCTGGACAGGGGAAAGCACAGATACGCAGTATTTT.